The next 18 T cell receptor beta chains were all read from a single sample in a study of siplizumab effects on memory and regulatory T cells. TCRdb's copy holds only in-frame clones and misses some; the assay was immunoSEQ multiplex PCR. This sample has about 60,000 clones; roughly 85% occur once, and the top ten carry about 3.8%. Sequences were obtained from memory CD4+ T cells sorted from blood. The receptors originated from a human donor in good health.

The V and J genes are TRBV27 and TRBJ2-2, with TRBD2 identical over 14 bases. CDR1 is MNHEY, CDR2 SMNVEV, per germline (reference sequence). V lost 1 base, J lost 5 bases, and 6 bases stayed unmatched. The CDR3 totals 18 residues. The CDR3 protein is CASSLYSGLAGGTGELFF. CDR3 nucleotide sequence: TGTGCCAGCAGTTTATATTCCGGACTAGCGGGAGGAACCGGGGAGCTGTTTTTT.

The chain has TRBV6-5 and TRBJ2-5, with a possible D match to TRBD2 (5 bases). Germline V gene sequence: CDR1 MNHEY, CDR2 SVGAGI. The CDR3 spans 15 residues. The V end lost 5 bases, the J end lost 2 bases, and 15 bases lay between the germline ends. The CDR3 loop is CASSPSRGVQETQYF. For the CDR3, the DNA is TGTGCCAGCAGTCCATCCCGGGGTGTACAAGAGACCCAGTACTTC.

This chain links TRBV6-1 with TRBJ2-1, with D possibly matching TRBD2 (5 bases). This CDR3 has 15 amino acids. The ends were cut back, 4 bases at V and 8 bases at J, with 18 bases in the middle. CDR1 MNHNS and CDR2 SASEGT come from the germline V gene. CDR3 in DNA: TGTGCCAGCAGTGGTCCTAGCCTAGCCGTACATGAGCAGTTCTTC. Translated: CASSGPSLAVHEQFF.

This chain connects TRBV27 to TRBJ2-1, with 9 positions matching TRBD2. This CDR3 has 21 residues. Trimming cost V 5 bases and J 0 bases; bases outside gene matches: 20. Germline values: CDR1 MNHEY, CDR2 SMNVEV (reference sequence). This CDR3 reads CASSPGTAGGVLIGSYNEQFF. The CDR3 DNA reads as TGTGCCAGCAGTCCCGGCACCGCGGGGGGGGTTTTAATAGGCTCCTACAATGAGCAGTTCTTC.

The chain carries TRBV9 and TRBJ2-1; possibly TRBD1 or TRBD2 for D (5 bases each). V gave up 4 bases and J gave up 1 base, with 24 bases separating them. The CDR3 runs to 19 residues. CDR1 is SGDLS and CDR2 is YYNGEE in the germline V gene. CDR3 nucleotides: TGTGCCAGCAGCCGGGGCCTTGGGGCGATAGTCATGTCCTACAATGAGCAGTTCTTC. Amino acid sequence: CASSRGLGAIVMSYNEQFF.

Only a few counts were recorded for this clone. The rearrangement links TRBV6-5 to TRBJ1-1; D is perhaps TRBD1 (6 bases). The V gene's germline CDR1 is MNHEY and CDR2 SVGAGI. The CDR3 covers 15 residues. V was trimmed by 6 bases and J by 3 bases, leaving 17 bases between them. The CDR3 region is CASSAQGGGDTEAFF. Here the CDR3 DNA reads TGTGCCAGCAGCGCACAGGGCGGGGGTGACACTGAAGCTTTCTTT.

This clone was observed a single time. The genes are TRBV27 and TRBJ2-7, with a tentative D call TRBD2 (6 bases). Germline V CDR1 and CDR2: MNHEY, SMNVEV (reference sequence). The V end was cut by 1 base, the J end by 6 bases, with 13 bases between. CDR3 size: 14 residues. CDR3 DNA sequence: TGTGCCAGCAGTTTATACCGTCCCGGGGGCGAGCAGTACTTC. Its translation is CASSLYRPGGEQYF.

The gene calls are TRBV5-6 and TRBJ2-5; D not resolved. Germline V lookup: CDR1 SGHDT, CDR2 YYEEEE. V was trimmed by 4 bases and J by 2 bases, leaving 9 bases between them. The CDR3 has 13 amino acids. The CDR3 nucleotides are TGTGCCAGCAGCCAGACACAACAAGAGACCCAGTACTTC. It specifies CASSQTQQETQYF.

This clone was counted once. The V and J genes are TRBV5-6 and TRBJ1-1; D is perhaps TRBD1 (5 bases). CDR1 and CDR2 from the germline V gene are SGHDT and YYEEEE. V was trimmed by 4 bases and J by 3 bases, leaving 16 bases between them. CDR3 length: 15 amino acids. CDR3 DNA sequence: TGTGCCAGCAGCCTGGCGGGGCAGATGTACACTGAAGCTTTCTTT. Amino acids: CASSLAGQMYTEAFF.

CDR3 bases: TGTGCCAGCAGCGCCGGGCCAACGAACACTGAAGCTTTCTTT. Translated: CASSAGPTNTEAFF. The gene calls are TRBV7-6 and TRBJ1-1, with no clear D. The CDR3 sequence is 14 residues long. V was trimmed by 5 bases and J by 1 base, leaving 11 bases between them. Germline assignment: CDR1 SGHVS and CDR2 FNYEAQ.

V usage is TRBV4-2 and J usage is TRBJ1-3; D remains ambiguous. This CDR3 comprises 16 residues. Trimming shortened V by 2 bases and J by 2 bases, and 13 bases separated the two germline ends. Germline assignment: CDR1 LGHNA and CDR2 YNFKEQ. The CDR3 coding sequence is TGTGCCAGCAGCCAAACCCGTTCAAGGGCTGGAAACACCATATATTTT. It is translated as CASSQTRSRAGNTIYF.

The rearrangement links TRBV9 to TRBJ1-4; no clear D. V lost 4 bases and J lost 0, with 4 bases in between. Germline CDR1 reads SGDLS; CDR2 reads YYNGEE. There are 13 residues in the CDR3. CDR3 sequence (DNA): TGTGCCAGCAGCAGCCCAACTAATGAAAAACTGTTTTTT. Its protein is CASSSPTNEKLFF. The complete variable domain, with remaining parts taken from reference TRBV9 and TRBJ1-4, reads DSGVTQTPKHLITATGQRVTLRCSPRSGDLSVYWYQQSLDQGLQFLIQYYNGEERAKGNILERFSAQQFPDLHSELNLSSLELGDSALYFCASSSPTNEKLFFGSGTQLSVL.

The rearrangement links TRBV25-1 to TRBJ2-1; no reliable D call. Germline assignment: CDR1 MGHDK and CDR2 SYGVNS. The CDR3 length is 11 residues. Trimming cost V 3 bases and J 6 bases, with 3 bases left between them. The CDR3 DNA is TGTGCCAGCAGTGACATCAATGAGCAGTTCTTC. This encodes CASSDINEQFF.

The rearrangement links TRBV7-6 to TRBJ1-2; 7 nucleotides match TRBD1. This CDR3 has 13 residues. The germline V gene encodes CDR1 SGHVS and CDR2 FNYEAQ. V dropped 4 bases and J dropped 4; count of bases not matched to a gene: 3. The chain's CDR3 is CASSSGGTYGYTF. CDR3 DNA sequence: TGTGCCAGCAGCTCAGGGGGAACCTATGGCTACACCTTC. Full variable domain (rest looked up from reference TRBV7-6 and TRBJ1-2): GAGVSQSPRYKVTKRGQDVALRCDPISGHVSLYWYRQALGQGPEFLTYFNYEAQQDKSGLPNDRFSAERPEGSISTLTIQRTEQRDSAMYRCASSSGGTYGYTFGSGTRLTVV.

There are a few counts of this clone. V and J are TRBV25-1 and TRBJ2-5, with a weak D call TRBD1 (6 bases). Germline V gene lookup returns CDR1 MGHDK and CDR2 SYGVNS. The germline V and J ends were trimmed by 3 bases and 1 base, with 9 bases remaining between them. The CDR3 is 14 residues long. CDR3 coding DNA: TGTGCCAGCAGTGATACAGGGATCCAAGAGACCCAGTACTTC. Encoded protein: CASSDTGIQETQYF.

The rearrangement joins TRBV7-9 to TRBJ1-1; possibly TRBD1 for D (5 bases). V lost 3 bases and J 0 bases, leaving 8 bases between the germline ends. The CDR3 contains 14 residues. The germline gives CDR1 SEHNR, CDR2 FQNEAQ (reference sequence). The CDR3 nucleotides read TGTGCCAGCAGCTTGCGACAGTTGAACACTGAAGCTTTCTTT. This encodes CASSLRQLNTEAFF.

The rearrangement links TRBV6-1 to TRBJ2-7; no clear D gene. Deletions cut 5 bases from V and 3 bases from J, with 14 bases between. Germline V gene lookup returns CDR1 MNHNS and CDR2 SASEGT. The CDR3 contains 14 residues. Here the CDR3 DNA reads TGTGCCAGCAGTCCCAATGACCTGAACTACGAGCAGTACTTC. Encoded protein: CASSPNDLNYEQYF.

A remark on this clone: Other nucleotide sequences from this sample produce the same CDR3. The chain has TRBV11-2 and TRBJ2-7; D gene ambiguous. The CDR3 runs to 12 residues. The V gene's germline CDR1 is SGHAT and CDR2 FQNNGV. Trimming removed 3 bases from V and 6 bases from J, with 9 bases in between. The CDR3 spells CASSLVVGEQYF. In DNA, the CDR3 is TGTGCCAGCAGCTTGGTCGTGGGCGAGCAGTACTTC. Complete variable domain (other parts from reference TRBV11-2 and TRBJ2-7): EAGVAQSPRYKIIEKRQSVAFWCNPISGHATLYWYQQILGQGPKLLIQFQNNGVVDDSQLPKDRFSAERLKGVDSTLKIQPAKLEDSAVYLCASSLVVGEQYFGPGTRLTVT.